Listed below are T cell receptor beta chains from one sample, sequenced in a study of blood T cell repertoires in COVID-19. Assay: immunoSEQ multiplex PCR; the TCRdb copy retains only in-frame clones and omits some. The sample shows about 130,000 clones, around 81% of them seen only once. The sequencing sample was made of peripheral blood. These receptors were taken from a woman aged 55-69 years with active or convalescent COVID-19. CDR3s include the opening cysteine and the closing phenylalanine or tryptophan. The D gene is left open where the match is weak. Clone size is given for some rows only: seen once, a few or many times, or a class if the clone is expanded.

j_call clone_size d_call v_call cdr3_nt cdr3_aa
TRBJ2-7 - TRBD2 TRBV19 TGTGCCAGTAGTTTCTCTTGGAGCGGGAGCTGGTTCTTTAACGAGCAGTACTTC CASSFSWSGSWFFNEQYF
TRBJ2-5 - TRBD2 TRBV28 TGTGCCAGCAAAATGGCGGGGGGGCTGGGAGAGACCCAGTACTTC CASKMAGGLGETQYF
TRBJ1-5 - TRBD1 TRBV5-1 TGCGCCAGCAGCTTGACAGGGGGAAGCAATCAGCCCCAGCATTTT CASSLTGGSNQPQHF
TRBJ1-2 - TRBD1 TRBV27 TGTGCCAGCAGTTCCGGGACAGCCTATGGCTACACCTTC CASSSGTAYGYTF
TRBJ2-3 - TRBD2 TRBV9 TGTGCCAGCGGCCGACATAGCGGGGGCTATAGCACAGATACGCAGTATTTT CASGRHSGGYSTDTQYF
TRBJ1-5 - TRBD1 TRBV27 TGTGCCAGCAGTTCAGACAGGGCCAATCAGCCCCAGCATTTT CASSSDRANQPQHF
TRBJ2-5 - TRBD1 TRBV7-9 TGTGCCAGCAGCTTACGGGACAGAACCCAAGAGACCCAGTACTTC CASSLRDRTQETQYF
TRBJ2-5 - TRBD2 TRBV5-1 TGCGCCAGCAGCTCGTTGACTAGCGGGGGCCAAGAGACCCAGTACTTC CASSSLTSGGQETQYF
TRBJ1-1 - - TRBV10-3 TGTGCCATCAGGGACCCAAGAGAGGGCACTGAAGCTTTCTTT CAIRDPREGTEAFF
TRBJ2-7 - - TRBV2 TGTGCCAGCAGGATAGGCTGGTCTGAGGGCTCCTACGAGCAGTACTTC CASRIGWSEGSYEQYF
TRBJ1-6 few - TRBV7-6 TGTGCCAGCAGGGCTAGACAGGACTGGACTTCACCCCTCCACTTT CASRARQDWTSPLHF
TRBJ1-5 once - TRBV30 TGTGCCTGGACACAGGACAATCAGCCCCAGCATTTT CAWTQDNQPQHF